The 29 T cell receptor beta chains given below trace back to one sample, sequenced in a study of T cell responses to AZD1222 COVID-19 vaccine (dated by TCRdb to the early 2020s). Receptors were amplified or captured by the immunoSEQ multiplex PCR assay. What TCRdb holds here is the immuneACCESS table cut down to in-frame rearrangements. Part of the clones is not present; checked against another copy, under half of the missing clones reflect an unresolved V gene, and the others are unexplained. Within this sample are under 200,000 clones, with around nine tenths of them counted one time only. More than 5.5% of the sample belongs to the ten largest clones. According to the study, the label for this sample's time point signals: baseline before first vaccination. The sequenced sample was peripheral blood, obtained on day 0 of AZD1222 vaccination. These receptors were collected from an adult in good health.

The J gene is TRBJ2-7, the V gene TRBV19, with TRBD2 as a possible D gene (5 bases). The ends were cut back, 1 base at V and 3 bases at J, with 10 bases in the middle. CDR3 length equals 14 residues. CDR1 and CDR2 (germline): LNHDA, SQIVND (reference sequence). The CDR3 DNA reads TGTGCCAGTAGTATAGCGTCGGGGATCTACGAGCAGTACTTC. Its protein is CASSIASGIYEQYF.

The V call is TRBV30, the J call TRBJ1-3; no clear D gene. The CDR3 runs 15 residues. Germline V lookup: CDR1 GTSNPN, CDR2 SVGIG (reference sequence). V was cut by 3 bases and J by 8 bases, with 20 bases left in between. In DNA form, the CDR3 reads TGTGCCTGGAGGAAGGACCGTCTGACCGGGGACACCATATATTTT. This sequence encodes CAWRKDRLTGDTIYF.

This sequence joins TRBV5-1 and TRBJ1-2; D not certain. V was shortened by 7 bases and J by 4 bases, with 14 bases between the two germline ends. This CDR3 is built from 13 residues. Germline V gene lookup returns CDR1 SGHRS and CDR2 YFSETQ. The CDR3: CASGNADGYGYTF. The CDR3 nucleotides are TGCGCCAGCGGAAACGCGGACGGCTATGGCTACACCTTC.

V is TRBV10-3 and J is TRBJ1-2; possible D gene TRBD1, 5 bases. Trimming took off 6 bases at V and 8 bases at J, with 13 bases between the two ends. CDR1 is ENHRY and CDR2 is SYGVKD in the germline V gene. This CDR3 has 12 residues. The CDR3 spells CAIRRDGGGYTF. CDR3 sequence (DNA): TGTGCCATCAGAAGGGACGGGGGAGGCTACACCTTC.

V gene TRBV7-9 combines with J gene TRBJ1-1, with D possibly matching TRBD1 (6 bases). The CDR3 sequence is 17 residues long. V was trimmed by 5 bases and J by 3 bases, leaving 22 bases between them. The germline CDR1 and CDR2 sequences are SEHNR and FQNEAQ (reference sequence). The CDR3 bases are TGTGCCAGCAGCGCATCCCTAACGGGGGGCGCAGACACTGAAGCTTTCTTT. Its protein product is CASSASLTGGADTEAFF.

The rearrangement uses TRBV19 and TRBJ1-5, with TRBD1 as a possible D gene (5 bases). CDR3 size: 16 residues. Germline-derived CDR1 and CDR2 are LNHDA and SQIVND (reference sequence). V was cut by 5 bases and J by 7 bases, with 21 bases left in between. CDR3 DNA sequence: TGTGCCAGTAGTTACAGCCCCTTTGGGGGTTGGCAGCCCCAGCATTTT. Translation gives CASSYSPFGGWQPQHF.

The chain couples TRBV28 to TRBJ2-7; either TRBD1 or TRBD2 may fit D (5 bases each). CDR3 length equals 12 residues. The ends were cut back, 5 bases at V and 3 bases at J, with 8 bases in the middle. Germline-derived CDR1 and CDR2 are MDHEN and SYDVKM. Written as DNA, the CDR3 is TGTGCCAGCAGTGGGACCCTCTACGAGCAGTACTTC. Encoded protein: CASSGTLYEQYF.

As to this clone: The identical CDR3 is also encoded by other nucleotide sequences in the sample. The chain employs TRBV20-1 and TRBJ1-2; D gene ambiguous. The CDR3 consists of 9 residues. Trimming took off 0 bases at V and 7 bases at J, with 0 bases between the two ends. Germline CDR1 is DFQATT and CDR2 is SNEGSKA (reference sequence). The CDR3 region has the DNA TGCAGTGCTAGAGATGGCTACACCTTC. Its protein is CSARDGYTF.

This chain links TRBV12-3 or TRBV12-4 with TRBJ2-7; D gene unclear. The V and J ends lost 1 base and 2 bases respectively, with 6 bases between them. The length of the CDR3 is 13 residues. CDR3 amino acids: CASSLGDTYEQYF. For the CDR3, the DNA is TGTGCCAGCAGTTTAGGAGATACCTACGAGCAGTACTTC.

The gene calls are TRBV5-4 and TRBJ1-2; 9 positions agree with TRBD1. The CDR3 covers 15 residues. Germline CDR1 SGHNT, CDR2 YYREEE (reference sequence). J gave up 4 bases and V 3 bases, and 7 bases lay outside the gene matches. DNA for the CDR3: TGTGCCAGCAGCTCGGACAGGGGATCCTCCTATGGCTACACCTTC. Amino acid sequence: CASSSDRGSSYGYTF.

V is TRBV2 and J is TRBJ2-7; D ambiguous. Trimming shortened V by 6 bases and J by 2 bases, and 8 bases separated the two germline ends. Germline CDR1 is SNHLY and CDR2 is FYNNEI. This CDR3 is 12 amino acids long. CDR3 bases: TGTGCCAGCAGGCGGCAGACCTACGAGCAGTACTTC. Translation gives CASRRQTYEQYF.

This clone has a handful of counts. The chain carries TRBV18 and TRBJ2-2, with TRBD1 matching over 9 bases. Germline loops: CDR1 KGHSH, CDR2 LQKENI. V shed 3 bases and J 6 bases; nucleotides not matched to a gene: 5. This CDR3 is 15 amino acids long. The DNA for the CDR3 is TGTGCCAGCTCACCCACAGGGGGCGAGGCCGGGGAGCTGTTTTTT. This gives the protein CASSPTGGEAGELFF.

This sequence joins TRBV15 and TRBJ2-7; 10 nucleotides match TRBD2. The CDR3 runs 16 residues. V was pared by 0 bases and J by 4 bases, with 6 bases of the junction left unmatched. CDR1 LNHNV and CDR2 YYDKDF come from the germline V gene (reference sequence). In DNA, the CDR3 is TGTGCCACCAGCAGAGATGCGTCGACTAGCGGGTACGAGCAGTACTTC. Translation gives CATSRDASTSGYEQYF.

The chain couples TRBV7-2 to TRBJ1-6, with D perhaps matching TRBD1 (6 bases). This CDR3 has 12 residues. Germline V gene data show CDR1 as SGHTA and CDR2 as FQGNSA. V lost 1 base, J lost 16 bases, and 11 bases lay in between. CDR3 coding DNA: TGTGCCAGCAGCTTAGTAGGACAGCTTCTCCACTTT. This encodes CASSLVGQLLHF.

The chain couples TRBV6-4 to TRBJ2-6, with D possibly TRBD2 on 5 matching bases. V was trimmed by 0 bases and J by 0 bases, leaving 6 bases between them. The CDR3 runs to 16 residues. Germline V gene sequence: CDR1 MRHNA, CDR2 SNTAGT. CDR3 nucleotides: TGTGCCAGCAGTGACTCTAGCGCCTCTGGGGCCAACGTCCTGACTTTC. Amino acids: CASSDSSASGANVLTF.

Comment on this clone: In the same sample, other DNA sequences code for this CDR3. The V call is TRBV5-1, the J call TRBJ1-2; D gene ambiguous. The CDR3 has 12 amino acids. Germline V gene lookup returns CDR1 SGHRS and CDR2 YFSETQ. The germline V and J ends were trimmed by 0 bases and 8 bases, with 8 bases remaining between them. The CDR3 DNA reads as TGCGCCAGCAGCTTGGTGGGGTACGGCTACACCTTC. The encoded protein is CASSLVGYGYTF.

DNA of the CDR3: TGTGCCAGCAGTTTAGCCGACAATCAGCCCCAGCATTTT. Its protein is CASSLADNQPQHF. The chain couples TRBV28 to TRBJ1-5; no firm D call. The V and J ends lost 2 bases and 3 bases respectively, with 5 bases between them. The germline V gene encodes CDR1 MDHEN and CDR2 SYDVKM. This CDR3 is 13 amino acids long.

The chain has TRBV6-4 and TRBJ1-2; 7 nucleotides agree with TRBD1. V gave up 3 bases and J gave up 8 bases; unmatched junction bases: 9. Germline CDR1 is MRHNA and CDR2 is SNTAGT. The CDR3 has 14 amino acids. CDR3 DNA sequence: TGTGCCAGCAGTGAAAACAGGGGTATCGGGGGCTACACCTTC. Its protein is CASSENRGIGGYTF.

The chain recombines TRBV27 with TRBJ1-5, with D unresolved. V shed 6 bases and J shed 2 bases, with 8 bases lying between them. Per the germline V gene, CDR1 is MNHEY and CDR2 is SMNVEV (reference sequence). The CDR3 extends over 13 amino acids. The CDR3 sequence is CASSLVGNQPQHF. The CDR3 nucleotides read TGTGCCAGCAGCCTAGTTGGCAATCAGCCCCAGCATTTT.

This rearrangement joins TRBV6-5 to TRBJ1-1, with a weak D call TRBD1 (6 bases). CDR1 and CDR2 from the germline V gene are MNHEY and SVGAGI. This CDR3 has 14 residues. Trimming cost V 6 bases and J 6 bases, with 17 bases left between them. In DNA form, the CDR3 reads TGTGCCAGCAGGCAGGGGACGGCCACGCCTGAAGCTTTCTTT. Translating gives CASRQGTATPEAFF.

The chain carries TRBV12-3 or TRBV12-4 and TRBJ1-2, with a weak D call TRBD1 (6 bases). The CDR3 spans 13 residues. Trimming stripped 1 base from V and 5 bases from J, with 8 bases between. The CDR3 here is CASSLVTGYGYTF. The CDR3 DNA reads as TGTGCCAGCAGTTTAGTGACAGGATATGGCTACACCTTC.

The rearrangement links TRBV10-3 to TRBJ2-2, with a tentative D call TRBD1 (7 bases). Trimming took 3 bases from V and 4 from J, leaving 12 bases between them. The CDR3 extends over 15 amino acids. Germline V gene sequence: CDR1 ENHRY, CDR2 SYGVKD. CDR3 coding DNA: TGTGCCATCAGTGAAGGCAGGGGGGCCACCGGGGAGCTGTTTTTT. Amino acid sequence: CAISEGRGATGELFF.

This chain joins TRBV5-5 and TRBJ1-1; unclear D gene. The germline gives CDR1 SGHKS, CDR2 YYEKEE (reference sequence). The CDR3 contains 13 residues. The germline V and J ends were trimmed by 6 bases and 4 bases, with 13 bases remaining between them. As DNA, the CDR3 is TGTGCCAGCAACATGGGAGTGCCCACTGAAGCTTTCTTT. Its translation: CASNMGVPTEAFF. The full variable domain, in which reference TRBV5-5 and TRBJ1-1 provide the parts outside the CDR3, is DAGVTQSPTHLIKTRGQQVTLRCSPISGHKSVSWYQQVLGQGPQFIFQYYEKEERGRGNFPDRFSARQFPNYSSELNVNALLLGDSALYLCASNMGVPTEAFFGQGTRLTVV.

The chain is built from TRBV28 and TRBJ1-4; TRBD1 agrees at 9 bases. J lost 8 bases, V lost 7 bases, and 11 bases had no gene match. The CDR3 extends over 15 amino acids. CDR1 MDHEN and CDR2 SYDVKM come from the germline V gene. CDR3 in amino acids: CASTQPGQGKEKLFF. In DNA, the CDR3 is TGTGCCAGCACTCAACCGGGACAGGGAAAGGAAAAACTGTTTTTT.

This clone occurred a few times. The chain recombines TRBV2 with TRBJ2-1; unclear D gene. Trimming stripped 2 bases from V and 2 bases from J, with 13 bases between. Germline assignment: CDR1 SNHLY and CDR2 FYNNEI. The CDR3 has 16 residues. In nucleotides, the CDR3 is TGTGCCAGCAGTGAAATGGGTACTACCGCCTACAATGAGCAGTTCTTC. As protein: CASSEMGTTAYNEQFF.

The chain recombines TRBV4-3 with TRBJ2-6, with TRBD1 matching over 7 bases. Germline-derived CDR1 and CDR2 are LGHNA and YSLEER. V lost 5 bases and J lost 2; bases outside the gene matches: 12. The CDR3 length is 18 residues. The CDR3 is CASSKKTGTLTGANVLTF. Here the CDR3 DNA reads TGCGCCAGCAGCAAAAAGACAGGGACCTTAACTGGGGCCAACGTCCTGACTTTC.

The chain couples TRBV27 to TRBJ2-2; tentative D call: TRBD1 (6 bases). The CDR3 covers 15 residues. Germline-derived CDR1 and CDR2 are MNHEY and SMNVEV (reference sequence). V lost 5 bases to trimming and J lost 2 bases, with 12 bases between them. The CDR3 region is CASSPRTANTGELFF. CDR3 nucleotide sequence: TGTGCCAGCAGTCCACGGACAGCCAACACCGGGGAGCTGTTTTTT.

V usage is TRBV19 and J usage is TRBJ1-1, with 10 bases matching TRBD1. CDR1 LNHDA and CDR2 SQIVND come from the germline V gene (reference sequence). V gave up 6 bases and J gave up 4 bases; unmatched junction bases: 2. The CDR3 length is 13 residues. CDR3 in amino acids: CASRGQGFTEAFF. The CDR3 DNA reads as TGTGCCAGTAGGGGACAGGGGTTCACTGAAGCTTTCTTT.

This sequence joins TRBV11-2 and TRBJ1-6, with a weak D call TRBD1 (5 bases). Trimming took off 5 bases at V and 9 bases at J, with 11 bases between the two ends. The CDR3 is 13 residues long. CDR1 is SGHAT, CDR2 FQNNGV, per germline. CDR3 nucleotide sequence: TGTGCCAGCAGCGTCCCAAGGGGTTCACCCCTCCACTTT. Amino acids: CASSVPRGSPLHF.